The TCR beta chain under discussion was sequenced for a study of T cells after yellow fever vaccination. Notes on the study in general: High-abundance clonotypes from the bulk population could contaminate FACS-sorted repertoires. Reappearing after the booster were most of the clones from primary vaccination (roughly 96% CD4, 85% to 90% CD8). CD4 and CD8 compartments shared a small share of clonotypes.

The germline CDR1 and CDR2 sequences are MNHEY and SVGAGI. The CDR3 has 11 residues. The V gene lost 6 bases and the J gene lost 7 bases, with 10 bases spanning the gap. This clonotype has ten or more counts. Its specificity is not known. UMIs and a universal primer site were added when TCR cDNA was made by 5'RACE template switching. TCRdb re-called the 5' RACE reads with MiXCR, one entry per CDR3 protein. The sample records 150,000 to 200,000 distinct CDR3 sequences, 6% to 7.5% being singletons. The sequence derives from a man between 18 and 35 years old who received the YFV17D yellow fever vaccine. This sample comprised CD4+ T cells sorted from PBMCs, obtained 4 to 6 days after the first yellow fever vaccination. This chain links TRBV6-5 with TRBJ2-7; TRBD1 is a possible D gene (5 bases). CDR3 residues: CASRQDSEQYF. The CDR3 DNA follows: TGTGCCAGCAGGCAAGACAGTGAGCAGTACTTC.